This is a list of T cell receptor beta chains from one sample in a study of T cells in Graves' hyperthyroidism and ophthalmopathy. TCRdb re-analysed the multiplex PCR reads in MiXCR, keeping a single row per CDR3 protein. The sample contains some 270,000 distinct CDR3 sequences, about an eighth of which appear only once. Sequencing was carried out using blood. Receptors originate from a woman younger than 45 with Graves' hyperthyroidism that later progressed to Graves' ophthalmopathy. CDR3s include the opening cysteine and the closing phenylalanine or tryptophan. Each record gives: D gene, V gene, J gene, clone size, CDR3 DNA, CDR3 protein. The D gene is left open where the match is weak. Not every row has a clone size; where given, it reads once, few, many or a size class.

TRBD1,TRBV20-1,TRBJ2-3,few,TGCAGTGCCCCGGGACAGGGAAACACAGATACGCAGTATTTT,CSAPGQGNTDTQYF
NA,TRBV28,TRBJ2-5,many,TGTGCCAGCAGTTTCTCTGCGGCAGGGTGGATGGAGACCCAGTACTTC,CASSFSAAGWMETQYF
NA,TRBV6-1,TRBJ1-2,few,TGTGCCAGCAGTTATCGGCAGGACAATAACTATGGCTACACCTTC,CASSYRQDNNYGYTF
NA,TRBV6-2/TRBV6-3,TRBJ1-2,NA,TGTGCCAGCAGTTCCGACGTCTATGGCTACACCTTC,CASSSDVYGYTF
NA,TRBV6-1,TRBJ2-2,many,TGTGCCAGTCGGGCGGGGCCGAACACCGGGGAGCTGTTTTTT,CASRAGPNTGELFF
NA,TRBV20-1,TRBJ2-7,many,TGCAGTGCTAGTAACCTAGCGAGAGAGAGCTCCTACGAGCAGTACTTC,CSASNLARESSYEQYF
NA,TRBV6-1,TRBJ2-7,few,TGTGCCAGCAGGCAGCCCCACGAGCAGTACTTC,CASRQPHEQYF
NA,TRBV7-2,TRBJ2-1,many,TGTGCCAGCACCCCGGCGAGCTCCTACAATGAGCAGTTCTTC,CASTPASSYNEQFF
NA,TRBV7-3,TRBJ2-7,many,TGTGCCAGCAGCGTACAGGGAGCCGAGCAGTACTTC,CASSVQGAEQYF
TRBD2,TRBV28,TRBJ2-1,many,TGTGCCAGCAGTTCGGTCAGAAGCGGGAGTGGGGGTAATGAGCAGTTCTTC,CASSSVRSGSGGNEQFF
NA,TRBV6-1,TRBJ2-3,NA,TGTGCCAGTTGTGCTTGGGGGGAATCTAGCACAGATACGCAGTATTTT,CASCAWGESSTDTQYF
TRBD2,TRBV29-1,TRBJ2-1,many,TGCAGCGTTATTCCGGGACTAGCGAATGAGCAGTTCTTC,CSVIPGLANEQFF
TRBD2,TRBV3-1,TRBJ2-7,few,TGTGCCAGCAGCCAAGCTCGGACTAGCGGGGGGAGCTCCTACGAGCAGTACTTC,CASSQARTSGGSSYEQYF
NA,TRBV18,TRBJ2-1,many,TGTGCCAGCCGTGATTTCGGCGGGCTTAATGTAAATGAGCAGTTCTTC,CASRDFGGLNVNEQFF
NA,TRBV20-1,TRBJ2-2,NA,TGCAGTGCTAGAGATCTTGAGAGGAACACCGGGGAGCTGTTTTTT,CSARDLERNTGELFF
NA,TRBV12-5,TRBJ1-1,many,TGTGCTAGCACAGACACAGGGACTCTAATGAACACTGAAGCTTTCTTT,CASTDTGTLMNTEAFF
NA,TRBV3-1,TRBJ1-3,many,TGTGCCAGCAGCCAAGATCCAGCACGCGGAAACACCATATATTTT,CASSQDPARGNTIYF
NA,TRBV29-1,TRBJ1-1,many,TGCAGCGTAACGGACGGATTGAACACTGAAGCTTTCTTT,CSVTDGLNTEAFF
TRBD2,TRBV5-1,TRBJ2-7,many,TGCGCCAGCAGCCGGGGGGGACTGGACGACTACGAGCAGTACTTC,CASSRGGLDDYEQYF
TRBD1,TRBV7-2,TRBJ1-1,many,TGTGCCAGCAGCCCCCCCGGACAGGAGAACACTGAAGCTTTCTTT,CASSPPGQENTEAFF
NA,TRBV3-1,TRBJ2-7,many,TGTGCCAGCAGCCCCTCGTTAGACGGAGCCTACGAGCAGTACTTC,CASSPSLDGAYEQYF
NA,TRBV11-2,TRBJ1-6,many,TGTGCCAGCAGCCCCAGTGGGACGGCACCCCTCCACTTT,CASSPSGTAPLHF